This T cell receptor beta chain is drawn from a study of T cells in Graves' hyperthyroidism and ophthalmopathy. Study outcomes and limitations: Blood also held most thyroid clonotypes expanded beyond 0.001. Ophthalmopathy stood apart from stable hyperthyroidism in a 13 V-J model.

There were TCR beta CDR3 regions amplified from RNA transcripts. HTBI primers were employed in a first-round RT-PCR of the TCR CDR3. TCRdb processed the multiplex PCR reads anew with MiXCR; each CDR3 protein has one entry. The data hold about half a million distinct CDR3 sequences, with less than 25% observed a single time. Remarks on this clonotype: What it recognizes is unknown.

CDR3 length equals 13 residues. V was pared by 4 bases and J by 8 bases, with 6 bases of the junction left unmatched. What was sequenced was blood. The chain couples TRBV12-3 or TRBV12-4 to TRBJ1-1; 8 bases are shared with TRBD1. This TCR derives from a man younger than 30 with Graves' hyperthyroidism. The DNA of the CDR3 is TGTGCCAGCAGTTCGGATAACAGGGGGGAAGCTTTCTTT. Translated: CASSSDNRGEAFF.